One sample yielded the 23 T cell receptor beta chains listed below, sequenced in a study of T cell responses to AZD1222 COVID-19 vaccine. Sequenced by immunoSEQ multiplex PCR; TCRdb stores in-frame clones only, minus some. The table shows about 120,000 clones, with 80% to 90% occurring only once. This sample comprised peripheral blood, obtained on day 0 of AZD1222 vaccination. The source is an adult in good health.

The chain couples TRBV6-5 to TRBJ2-1; either TRBD1 or TRBD2 may supply D (5 bases each). V shed 4 bases and J shed 9 bases, with 13 bases lying between them. There are 13 residues in the CDR3. From germline, CDR1 is MNHEY and CDR2 SVGAGI. CDR3 nucleotide sequence: TGTGCCAGCAGTTCCGGGGCCGTTGGTGAGCAGTTCTTC. Translating it yields CASSSGAVGEQFF.

The chain employs TRBV7-2 and TRBJ1-1, with a possible D match to TRBD1 (5 bases). Germline loops: CDR1 SGHTA, CDR2 FQGNSA. Between the trimmed V and J ends, which lost 1 base and 5 bases, there was a span of 8 bases. The CDR3 contains 13 residues. The CDR3 here is CASSLVRGTEAFF. CDR3 coding DNA: TGTGCCAGCAGCTTAGTTCGGGGGACTGAAGCTTTCTTT.

The chain recombines TRBV6-2 or TRBV6-3 with TRBJ1-5; TRBD1 is a possible D gene (6 bases). This CDR3 has 15 amino acids. The germline V gene has CDR1 MNHEY and CDR2 SVGEGT. Deletions cut 6 bases from V and 2 bases from J, with 14 bases between. The CDR3 loop reads CASSHRERGNQPQHF. DNA of the CDR3: TGTGCCAGCAGCCACAGGGAAAGGGGCAATCAGCCCCAGCATTTT.

Worth noting for this clone: The junction differs from germline at one of its ends, possibly a read error. V usage is TRBV7-7 and J usage is TRBJ2-5; the D gene is possibly TRBD2 (5 bases). The length of the CDR3 is 15 residues. Germline-derived CDR1 and CDR2 are SSHAT and FNYEAQ (reference sequence). This chain's CDR3 is CASSLEPAGGETQYF. The CDR3 bases are TGTGCTAGCAGCTTAGAACCAGCCGGCGGGGAGACCCAGTACTTC.

This clone turned up a few times. This sequence joins TRBV7-8 and TRBJ1-1; TRBD1 agrees at 7 bases. V was clipped by 1 base and J by 4 bases; unmatched bases: 6. Germline CDR1 and CDR2: SGHVS and FQNEAQ. CDR3 length: 15 amino acids. The CDR3 loop reads CASSLVSAGGTEAFF. CDR3 DNA: TGTGCCAGCAGCTTAGTGTCGGCAGGGGGCACTGAAGCTTTCTTT. Complete variable domain (other parts from reference TRBV7-8 and TRBJ1-1): GAGVSQSPRYKVAKRGQDVALRCDPISGHVSLFWYQQALGQGPEFLTYFQNEAQLDKSGLPSDRFFAERPEGSVSTLKIQRTQQEDSAVYLCASSLVSAGGTEAFFGQGTRLTVV.

The J gene is TRBJ1-1, the V gene TRBV19; D gene ambiguous. Germline V gives CDR1 LNHDA, CDR2 SQIVND (reference sequence). The CDR3 runs 15 residues. V shed 5 bases and J shed 1 base, with 14 bases lying between them. This CDR3 reads CASSWTFGQNTEAFF. The CDR3 bases are TGTGCCAGTAGTTGGACCTTCGGGCAGAACACTGAAGCTTTCTTT.

The V call is TRBV27, the J call TRBJ1-6; TRBD1 might be the D (6 bases). V was shortened by 9 bases and J by 10 bases, with 19 bases between the two germline ends. The CDR3 runs to 14 residues. Germline V gene lookup returns CDR1 MNHEY and CDR2 SMNVEV (reference sequence). The CDR3 region is CASRGGWGGSPLHF. The DNA for the CDR3 is TGTGCCAGTCGTGGGGGCTGGGGAGGATCACCCCTCCACTTT.

This clone was recorded a few times. V is TRBV24-1 and J is TRBJ2-2; maybe TRBD1 (8 bases). The CDR3 sequence is 14 residues long. Trimming left V 8 bases short and J 6 bases short, with 15 bases between. CDR1 and CDR2 (germline): KGHDR, SFDVKD. The CDR3 sequence: CATMGQAGAGELFF. DNA for the CDR3: TGTGCCACCATGGGACAGGCGGGGGCCGGGGAGCTGTTTTTT.

For the CDR3, the DNA is TGTGCCAGTACTGGATCCAGGGGTGTGAAGGGCTACACCTTC. As protein: CASTGSRGVKGYTF. The genes are TRBV19 and TRBJ1-2; tentative D call: TRBD1 (6 bases). From germline, CDR1 is LNHDA and CDR2 SQIVND (reference sequence). The length of the CDR3 is 14 residues. The ends were cut back, 7 bases at V and 8 bases at J, with 20 bases in the middle.

The chain joins TRBV30 to TRBJ2-7; D possibly corresponds to TRBD1 (6 bases). CDR1 and CDR2 from the germline V gene are GTSNPN and SVGIG (reference sequence). The germline V and J ends were trimmed by 0 bases and 7 bases, with 10 bases remaining between them. The CDR3 has 12 residues. The CDR3 nucleotides are TGTGCCTGGAGTGTACAGGGTATAGAGCAGTACTTC. Amino acids: CAWSVQGIEQYF. Based on the CDR3 plus reference TRBV30 and TRBJ2-7, the full variable domain is SQTIHQWPATLVQPVGSPLSLECTVEGTSNPNLYWYRQAAGRGLQLLFYSVGIGQISSEVPQNLSASRPQDRQFILSSKKLLLSDSGFYLCAWSVQGIEQYFGPGTRLTVT.

V is TRBV12-3 or TRBV12-4 and J is TRBJ1-4; D gene unclear. The germline V and J ends were trimmed by 5 bases and 8 bases, with 6 bases remaining between them. The length of the CDR3 is 11 residues. The CDR3 spells CASSGGEKLFF. CDR3 coding DNA: TGTGCCAGCAGTGGAGGAGAAAAACTGTTTTTT.

V and J are TRBV15 and TRBJ1-2; 8 positions agree with TRBD1. CDR3 length equals 16 residues. CDR1 is LNHNV and CDR2 is YYDKDF in the germline V gene (reference sequence). The J segment lost 2 bases and the V segment lost 3 bases, leaving 8 bases of the junction unmatched. CDR3 in amino acids: CATSRERDRGNYGYTF. The CDR3 coding sequence is TGTGCCACCAGCAGGGAACGAGACAGGGGCAACTATGGCTACACCTTC.

The gene calls are TRBV5-5 and TRBJ2-7; tentative D call: TRBD1 (5 bases). CDR1 SGHKS and CDR2 YYEKEE come from the germline V gene (reference sequence). V was pared by 4 bases and J by 7 bases, with 15 bases between. The CDR3 extends over 13 amino acids. This chain's CDR3 is CASSRQPGLEQYF. CDR3 nucleotides: TGTGCCAGCAGCCGACAACCAGGGTTAGAGCAGTACTTC.

The chain combines TRBV7-9 with TRBJ2-7, with a weak D call TRBD2 (6 bases). Per the germline V gene, CDR1 is SEHNR and CDR2 is FQNEAQ (reference sequence). This CDR3 region has 16 residues. V lost 0 bases to trimming and J lost 2 bases, with 14 bases between them. CDR3 protein: CASSLASGGTPYEQYF. The CDR3 region has the DNA TGTGCCAGCAGCTTAGCTTCCGGAGGGACCCCCTACGAGCAGTACTTC.

The genes are TRBV5-1 and TRBJ2-5; D might be TRBD2 (6 bases). The CDR3 loop spans 16 amino acids. V was trimmed by 4 bases and J by 7 bases, leaving 23 bases between them. The germline V gene encodes CDR1 SGHRS and CDR2 YFSETQ. This CDR3 is CASSQAGGEAAGTQYF. The CDR3 coding sequence is TGCGCCAGCAGCCAGGCGGGCGGGGAGGCTGCAGGGACCCAGTACTTC.

This clone was counted only a few times. The rearrangement joins TRBV7-2 to TRBJ2-7, with 12 nucleotides matching TRBD2. Germline loops: CDR1 SGHTA, CDR2 FQGNSA. V gave up 5 bases and J gave up 4 bases; unmatched junction bases: 12. This CDR3 contains 17 residues. CDR3 in amino acids: CASSPDRPLAGGYEQYF. In nucleotides, the CDR3 is TGTGCCAGCAGCCCCGACCGGCCACTAGCGGGGGGATACGAGCAGTACTTC.

The V and J genes are TRBV24-1 and TRBJ2-1, with 8 bases that match TRBD2. J gave up 4 bases and V 3 bases, and 16 bases lay outside the gene matches. The CDR3 runs to 19 residues. Germline CDR1 is KGHDR and CDR2 is SFDVKD. Here the CDR3 DNA reads TGTGCCACCAGTGATCCCAGCGGGAGAGGGGGAGAGGGATACAATGAGCAGTTCTTC. It yields the protein CATSDPSGRGGEGYNEQFF.

The CDR3 DNA is TGCAGCGTTGAAGCCGGGAGCGCCGGGGGTAGTGCAGATACGCAGTATTTT. Protein product: CSVEAGSAGGSADTQYF. V usage is TRBV29-1 and J usage is TRBJ2-3; the D gene is possibly TRBD2 (6 bases). V shed 1 base and J shed 4 bases, with 21 bases lying between them. The length of the CDR3 is 17 residues. Germline loops: CDR1 SQVTM, CDR2 ANQGSEA.

CDR3 in DNA: TGTGCCACCAGTGACCCAGGGACAACTGGAAACACCATATATTTT. As protein: CATSDPGTTGNTIYF. J is TRBJ1-3 and V is TRBV24-1; D may be TRBD1 (6 bases). The V gene lost 4 bases and the J gene lost 2 bases, with 11 bases spanning the gap. The CDR3 spans 15 residues. The germline V gene encodes CDR1 KGHDR and CDR2 SFDVKD.

Only one count was recorded for this clone. This sequence joins TRBV5-6 and TRBJ1-5; no clear D gene. V lost 5 bases to trimming and J lost 3 bases, with 12 bases between them. There are 14 residues in the CDR3. Germline V gene sequence: CDR1 SGHDT, CDR2 YYEEEE. The CDR3 coding sequence is TGTGCCAGCAGTCGGGCGGGTCCCAATCAGCCCCAGCATTTT. This translates into CASSRAGPNQPQHF.

This chain joins TRBV27 and TRBJ2-5, with no clear D. V gave up 2 bases and J gave up 4 bases, with 2 bases separating them. Germline V gene data show CDR1 as MNHEY and CDR2 as SMNVEV (reference sequence). This CDR3 comprises 11 residues. The CDR3: CASSLGETQYF. The CDR3 DNA reads TGTGCCAGCAGTTTAGGAGAGACCCAGTACTTC.

This chain joins TRBV10-3 and TRBJ1-5; 9 nucleotides match TRBD1. The CDR3 extends over 14 amino acids. V was clipped by 10 bases and J by 4 bases; unmatched bases: 8. The germline V gene encodes CDR1 ENHRY and CDR2 SYGVKD. In DNA, the CDR3 is TGTGCCACTTACTCGGGACAGGGAAATCAGCCCCAGCATTTT. It translates to CATYSGQGNQPQHF.

The chain recombines TRBV28 with TRBJ1-6; D uncertain. V shed 1 base and J shed 6 bases, with 13 bases lying between them. From germline, CDR1 is MDHEN and CDR2 SYDVKM. The length of the CDR3 is 16 residues. In DNA form, the CDR3 reads TGTGCCAGCAGTTTATACCCGACAACACCTAATTCACCCCTCCACTTT. It translates to CASSLYPTTPNSPLHF.